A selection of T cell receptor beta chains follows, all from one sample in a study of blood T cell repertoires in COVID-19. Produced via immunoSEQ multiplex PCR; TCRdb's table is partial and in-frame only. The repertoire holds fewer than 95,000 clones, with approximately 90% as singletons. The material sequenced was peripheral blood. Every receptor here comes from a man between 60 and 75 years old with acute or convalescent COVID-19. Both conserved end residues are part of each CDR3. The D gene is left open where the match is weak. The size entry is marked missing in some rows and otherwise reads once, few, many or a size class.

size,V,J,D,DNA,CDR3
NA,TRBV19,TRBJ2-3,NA,TGTGCCAGTAGTATAGAAGTACTAGACACAGATACGCAGTATTTT,CASSIEVLDTDTQYF
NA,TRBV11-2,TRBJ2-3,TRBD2,TGTGCCAGCAGCCTCAGAACTAGCGGGGGGGCTGCAGATACGCAGTATTTT,CASSLRTSGGAADTQYF
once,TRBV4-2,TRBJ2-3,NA,TGTGCCAGCAGCCCCCTCACTGCTAGCGGCACAGATACGCAGTATTTT,CASSPLTASGTDTQYF
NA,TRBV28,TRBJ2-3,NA,TGTGCCAGCAGTTCACCGACATTAACGGGAACAGATACGCAGTATTTT,CASSSPTLTGTDTQYF
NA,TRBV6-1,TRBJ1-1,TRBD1,TGTGCCAGCAGTGAGCTGTCAGGGGGAGCGATGACAGCTTTCTTT,CASSELSGGAMTAFF
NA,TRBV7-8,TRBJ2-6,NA,TGTGCCAGCAGCTTACTGCCGGGGAGCTCTGGGGCCAACGTCCTGACTTTC,CASSLLPGSSGANVLTF
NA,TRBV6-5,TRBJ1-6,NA,TGTGCCAGCATAGAGGGCTATAATTCACCCCTCCACTTT,CASIEGYNSPLHF
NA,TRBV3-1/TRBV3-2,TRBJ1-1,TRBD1,TGTGCCAGCAGCCAAGCCGCGGGACAGACTGAAGCTTTCTTT,CASSQAAGQTEAFF
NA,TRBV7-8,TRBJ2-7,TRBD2,TGTGCCAGCAGCTTGACTAGCGGGAGTCGGGAGCAGTACTTC,CASSLTSGSREQYF
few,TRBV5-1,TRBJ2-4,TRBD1,TGCGCCAGCAGCGATGCGACAGGGAATTTGGGGGCCAAAAACATTCAGTACTTC,CASSDATGNLGAKNIQYF
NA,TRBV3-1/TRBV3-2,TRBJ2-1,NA,TGTGCCAGCAGCTTTTCCCCCGACAATGAGCAGTTCTTC,CASSFSPDNEQFF
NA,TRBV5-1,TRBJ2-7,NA,TGCGCCAGCAGCTTCACAACAGGGGACTTTTCCTACGAGCAGTACTTC,CASSFTTGDFSYEQYF
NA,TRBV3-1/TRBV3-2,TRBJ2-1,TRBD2,TGTGCCAGCAGCCAAGGACCGACTAGCGTTAGTTTTAATGAGCAGTTCTTC,CASSQGPTSVSFNEQFF
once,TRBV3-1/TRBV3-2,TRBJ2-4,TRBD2,TGTGCCAGCAGCCAAACCGGGACTAGCGGGAGGAGTTATCAGTACTTC,CASSQTGTSGRSYQYF
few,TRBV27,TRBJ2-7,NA,TGTGCCAGCAGTCCCTCTAGGGGCCCCTACGAGCAGTACTTC,CASSPSRGPYEQYF
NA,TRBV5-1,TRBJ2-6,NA,TGCGCCAGCAGCCCGACAGGAGACTCTGGGGCCAACGTCCTGACTTTC,CASSPTGDSGANVLTF
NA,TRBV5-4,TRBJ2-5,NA,TGTGCCAGCAGCTTGAGGGGTGCAAAACAAGAGACCCAGTACTTC,CASSLRGAKQETQYF
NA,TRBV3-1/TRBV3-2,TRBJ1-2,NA,TGTGCCAGCAGCCGGTGGGAGGAGGTAAATGGCTACACCTTC,CASSRWEEVNGYTF
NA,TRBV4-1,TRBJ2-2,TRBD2,TGCGCCAGCGGACTAGCGGGAAATACCGGGGAGCTGTTTTTT,CASGLAGNTGELFF
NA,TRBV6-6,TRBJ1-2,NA,TGTGCCAGCAGTGCCGCGGGAATCCTCGGGGGCTACACCTTC,CASSAAGILGGYTF
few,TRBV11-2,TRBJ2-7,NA,TGTGCCAGCAGACCGGACATGGGATACGAGCAGTACTTC,CASRPDMGYEQYF
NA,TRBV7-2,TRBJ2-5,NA,TGTGCCAGCAGCTTAGGGGGCGAGCGCGGACAGACCCAGTACTTC,CASSLGGERGQTQYF
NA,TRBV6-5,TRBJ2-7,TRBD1,TGTGCCAGCGGGGGACAGGGCACTGCCTACGAGCAGTACTTC,CASGGQGTAYEQYF
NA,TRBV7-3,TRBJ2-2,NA,TGTGCCAGCAGCTTAACGCTCAGCGGTGCGAACACCGGGGAGCTGTTTTTT,CASSLTLSGANTGELFF
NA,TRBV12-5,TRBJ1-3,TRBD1,TGTGCTAGTGGTTTGGGGGACAGGGGGGACCACTCTGGAAACACCATATATTTT,CASGLGDRGDHSGNTIYF
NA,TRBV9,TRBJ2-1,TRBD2,TGTGCCAGCAGCAAAGCGGGGAGCTCCTACAATGAGCAGTTCTTC,CASSKAGSSYNEQFF
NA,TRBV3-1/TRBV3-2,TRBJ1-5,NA,TGTGCCAGCAGCCAAGGGGCAGGGTTTCAGCCCCAGCATTTT,CASSQGAGFQPQHF
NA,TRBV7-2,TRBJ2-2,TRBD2,TGTGCCAGCAACCGGGGGGCGAACACCGGGGAGCTGTTTTTT,CASNRGANTGELFF
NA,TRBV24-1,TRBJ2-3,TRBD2,TGTGCCACCAGTGATTTTAAAGGCGGGGGGGGCACAGATACGCAGTATTTT,CATSDFKGGGGTDTQYF
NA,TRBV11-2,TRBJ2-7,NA,TGTGCCAGCAGCTTATTCGGGGGGCGATTATCCTTC,CASSLFGGRLSF
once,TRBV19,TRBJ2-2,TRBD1,TGTGCCAGTAGTATCCAACCGGGACAGGGGGCCGGGGAGCTGTTTTTT,CASSIQPGQGAGELFF
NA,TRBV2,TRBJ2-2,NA,TGTGCCAGCAGAAGGGACTCTGGCGGGGAGCTGTTTTTT,CASRRDSGGELFF
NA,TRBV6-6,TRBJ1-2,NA,TGTGCCAGCCAAGGGGTAATGTTTAACTATGGCTACACCTTC,CASQGVMFNYGYTF
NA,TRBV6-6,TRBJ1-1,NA,TGTGCCAGCAGCGAACAGGGTTTTTCTGAAGCTTTCTTT,CASSEQGFSEAFF
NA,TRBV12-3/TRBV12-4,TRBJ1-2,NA,TGTGCCAGCAGCTACGTAACCGGCTACACCTTC,CASSYVTGYTF